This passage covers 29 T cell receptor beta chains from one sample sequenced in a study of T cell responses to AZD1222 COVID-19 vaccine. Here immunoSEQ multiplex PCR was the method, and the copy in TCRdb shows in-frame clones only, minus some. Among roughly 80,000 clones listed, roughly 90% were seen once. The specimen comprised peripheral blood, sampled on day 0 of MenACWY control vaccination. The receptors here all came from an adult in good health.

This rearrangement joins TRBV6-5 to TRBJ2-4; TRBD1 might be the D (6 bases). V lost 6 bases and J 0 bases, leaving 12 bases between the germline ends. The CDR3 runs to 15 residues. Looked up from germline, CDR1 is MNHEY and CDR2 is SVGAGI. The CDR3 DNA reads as TGTGCCAGCAGGGACAGTTATCTAGCCAAAAACATTCAGTACTTC. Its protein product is CASRDSYLAKNIQYF.

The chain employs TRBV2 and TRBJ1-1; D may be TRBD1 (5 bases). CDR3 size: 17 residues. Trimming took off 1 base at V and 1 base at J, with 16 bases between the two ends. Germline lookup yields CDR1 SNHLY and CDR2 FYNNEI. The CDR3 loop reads CASSEGGMGPQNTEAFF. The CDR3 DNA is TGTGCCAGCAGTGAAGGGGGCATGGGACCGCAGAACACTGAAGCTTTCTTT.

The CDR3 DNA reads TGTGCCAGCAGCTTTAAGACTAGCGGGAGACGCGATGAGCAGTTCTTC. Amino acids: CASSFKTSGRRDEQFF. The J gene is TRBJ2-1, the V gene TRBV5-8; 12 positions match TRBD2. This CDR3 spans 16 amino acids. Germline CDR1 and CDR2: SGHTS and YDEGEE. Trimming removed 2 bases from V and 8 bases from J; junction bases left unmatched: 8.

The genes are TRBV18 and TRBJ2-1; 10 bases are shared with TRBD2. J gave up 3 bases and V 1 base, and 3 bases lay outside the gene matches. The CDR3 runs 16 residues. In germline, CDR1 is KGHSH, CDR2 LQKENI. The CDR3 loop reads CASSPQAGGIYNEQFF. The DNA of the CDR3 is TGTGCCAGCTCACCACAAGCGGGAGGGATCTACAATGAGCAGTTCTTC.

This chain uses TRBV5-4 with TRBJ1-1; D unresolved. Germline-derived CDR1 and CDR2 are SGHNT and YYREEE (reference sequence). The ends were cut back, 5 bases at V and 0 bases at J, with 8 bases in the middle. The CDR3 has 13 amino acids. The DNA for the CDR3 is TGTGCCAGCAGTCCGGAGATGAACACTGAAGCTTTCTTT. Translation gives CASSPEMNTEAFF.

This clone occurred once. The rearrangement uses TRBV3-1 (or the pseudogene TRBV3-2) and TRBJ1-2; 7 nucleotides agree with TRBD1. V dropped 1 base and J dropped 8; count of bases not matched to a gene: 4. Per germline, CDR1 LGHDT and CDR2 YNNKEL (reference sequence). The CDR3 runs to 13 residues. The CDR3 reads CASSQGEGAGYTF. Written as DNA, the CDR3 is TGTGCCAGCAGCCAAGGGGAGGGGGCCGGCTACACCTTC.

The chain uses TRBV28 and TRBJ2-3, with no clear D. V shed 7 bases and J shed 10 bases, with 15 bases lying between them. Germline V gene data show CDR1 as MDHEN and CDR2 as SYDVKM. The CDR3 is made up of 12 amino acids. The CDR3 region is CASTLKAHPQYF. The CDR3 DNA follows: TGTGCCAGCACCCTGAAGGCGCACCCGCAGTATTTT.

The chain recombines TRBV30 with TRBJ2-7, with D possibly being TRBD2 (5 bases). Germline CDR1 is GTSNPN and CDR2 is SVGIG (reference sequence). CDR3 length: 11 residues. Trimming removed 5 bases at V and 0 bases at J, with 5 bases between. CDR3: CAWAGSYEQYF. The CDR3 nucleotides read TGTGCCTGGGCGGGCTCCTACGAGCAGTACTTC.

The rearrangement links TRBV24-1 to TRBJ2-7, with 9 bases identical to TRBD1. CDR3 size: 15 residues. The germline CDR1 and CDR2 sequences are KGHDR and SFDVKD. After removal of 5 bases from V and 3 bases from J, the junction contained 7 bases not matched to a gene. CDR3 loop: CATSVPTDRGYEQYF. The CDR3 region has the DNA TGTGCCACCAGTGTACCGACGGACAGGGGCTACGAGCAGTACTTC.

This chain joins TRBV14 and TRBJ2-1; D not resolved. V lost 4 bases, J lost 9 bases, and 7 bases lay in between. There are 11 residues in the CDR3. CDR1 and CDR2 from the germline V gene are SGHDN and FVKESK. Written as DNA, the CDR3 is TGTGCCAGCAGCCTCGCAACTGAGCAGTTCTTC. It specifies CASSLATEQFF.

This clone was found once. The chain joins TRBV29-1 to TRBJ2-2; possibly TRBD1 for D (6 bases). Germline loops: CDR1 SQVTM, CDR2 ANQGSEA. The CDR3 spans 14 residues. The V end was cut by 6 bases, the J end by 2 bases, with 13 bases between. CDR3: CSVKQTGNTGELFF. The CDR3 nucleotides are TGCAGCGTGAAACAGACAGGAAACACCGGGGAGCTGTTTTTT.

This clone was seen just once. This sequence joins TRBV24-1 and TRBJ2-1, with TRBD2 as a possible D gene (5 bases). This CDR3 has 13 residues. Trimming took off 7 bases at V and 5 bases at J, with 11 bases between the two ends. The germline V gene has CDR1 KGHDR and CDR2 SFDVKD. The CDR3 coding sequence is TGTGCCACCAGCGCGGGCAGAAACAATGAGCAGTTCTTC. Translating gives CATSAGRNNEQFF.

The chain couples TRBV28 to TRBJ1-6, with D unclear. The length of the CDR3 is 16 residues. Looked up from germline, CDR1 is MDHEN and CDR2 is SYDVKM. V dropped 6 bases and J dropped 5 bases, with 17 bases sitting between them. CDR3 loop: CASSRGSAPDNSPLHF. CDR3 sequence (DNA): TGTGCCAGCAGCAGAGGTTCCGCACCTGATAATTCACCCCTCCACTTT. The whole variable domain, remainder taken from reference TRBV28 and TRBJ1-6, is DVKVTQSSRYLVKRTGEKVFLECVQDMDHENMFWYRQDPGLGLRLIYFSYDVKMKEKGDIPEGYSVSREKKERFSLILESASTNQTSMYLCASSRGSAPDNSPLHFGNGTRLTVT.

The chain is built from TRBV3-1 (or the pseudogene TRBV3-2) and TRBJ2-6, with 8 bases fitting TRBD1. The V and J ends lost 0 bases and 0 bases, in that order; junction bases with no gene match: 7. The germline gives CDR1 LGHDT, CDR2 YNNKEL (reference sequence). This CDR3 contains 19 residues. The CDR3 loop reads CASSQDSGTGFSGANVLTF. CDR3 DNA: TGTGCCAGCAGCCAAGATAGTGGGACAGGCTTCTCTGGGGCCAACGTCCTGACTTTC.

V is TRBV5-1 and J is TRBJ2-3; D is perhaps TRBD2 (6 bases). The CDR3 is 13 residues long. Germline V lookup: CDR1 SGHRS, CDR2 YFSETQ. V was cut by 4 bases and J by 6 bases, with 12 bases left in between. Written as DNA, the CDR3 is TGCGCCAGCAGCAGGGCTAGCGCGGATACGCAGTATTTT. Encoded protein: CASSRASADTQYF.

This CDR3 reads CASSKDRYYGYTF. The CDR3 DNA reads TGTGCCAGCAGCAAGGACAGATACTATGGCTACACCTTC. The genes are TRBV11-2 and TRBJ1-2; possibly TRBD1 for D (6 bases). The germline V gene encodes CDR1 SGHAT and CDR2 FQNNGV. The CDR3 contains 13 residues. Trimming removed 5 bases from V and 3 bases from J, with 10 bases in between.

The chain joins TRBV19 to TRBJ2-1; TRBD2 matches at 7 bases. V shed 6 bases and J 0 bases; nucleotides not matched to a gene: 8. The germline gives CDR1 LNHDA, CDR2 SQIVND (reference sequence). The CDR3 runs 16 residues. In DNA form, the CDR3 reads TGTGCCAGTAGCGCCCTAGCGGTCAGCTCCTACAATGAGCAGTTCTTC. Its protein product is CASSALAVSSYNEQFF.

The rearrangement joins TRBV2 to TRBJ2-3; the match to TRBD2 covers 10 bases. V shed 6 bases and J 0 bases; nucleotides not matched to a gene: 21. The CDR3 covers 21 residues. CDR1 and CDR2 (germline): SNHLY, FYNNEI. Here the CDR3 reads CASSLRRLAGARGTSTDTQYF. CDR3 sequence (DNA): TGTGCCAGCAGCCTCCGCCGCCTAGCGGGAGCGCGGGGGACTAGCACAGATACGCAGTATTTT.

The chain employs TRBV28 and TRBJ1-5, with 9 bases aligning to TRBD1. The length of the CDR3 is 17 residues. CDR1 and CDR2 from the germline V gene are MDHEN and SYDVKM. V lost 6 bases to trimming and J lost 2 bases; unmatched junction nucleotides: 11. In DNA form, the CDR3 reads TGTGCCAGCAGCCCCACAGGGGGCGGTGATGGCAATCAGCCCCAGCATTTT. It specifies CASSPTGGGDGNQPQHF.

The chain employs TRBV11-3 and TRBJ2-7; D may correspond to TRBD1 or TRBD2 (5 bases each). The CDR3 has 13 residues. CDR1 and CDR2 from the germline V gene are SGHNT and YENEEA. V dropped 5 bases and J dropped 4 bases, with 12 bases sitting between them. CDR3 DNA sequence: TGTGCCAGCAGCACCGAGTGGGGGTACGAGCAGTACTTC. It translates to CASSTEWGYEQYF.

The CDR3 spells CATSRLLNTEAFF. For the CDR3, the DNA is TGTGCCACGTCTCGGTTATTGAACACTGAAGCTTTCTTT. This sequence joins TRBV5-6 and TRBJ1-1; D remains unclear. This CDR3 comprises 13 residues. In germline, CDR1 is SGHDT, CDR2 YYEEEE. V lost 9 bases to trimming and J lost 0 bases, with 12 bases between them.

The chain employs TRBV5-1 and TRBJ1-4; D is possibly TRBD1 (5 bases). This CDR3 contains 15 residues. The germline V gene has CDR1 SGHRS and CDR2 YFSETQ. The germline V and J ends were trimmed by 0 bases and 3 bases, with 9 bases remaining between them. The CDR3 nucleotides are TGCGCCAGCAGCTTGGAGGGGACCGCTAATGAAAAACTGTTTTTT. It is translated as CASSLEGTANEKLFF.

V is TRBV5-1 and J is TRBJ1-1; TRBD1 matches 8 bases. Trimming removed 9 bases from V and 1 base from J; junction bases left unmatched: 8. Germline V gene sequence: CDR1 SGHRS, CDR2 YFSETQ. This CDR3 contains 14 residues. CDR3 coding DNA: TGCGCCACCCTCCCCGGGACAGGGAACACTGAAGCTTTCTTT. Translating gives CATLPGTGNTEAFF.

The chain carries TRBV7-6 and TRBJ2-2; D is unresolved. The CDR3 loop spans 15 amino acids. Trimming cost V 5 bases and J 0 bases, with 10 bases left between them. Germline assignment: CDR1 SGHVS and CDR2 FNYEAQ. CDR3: CASSLGKSNTGELFF. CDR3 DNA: TGTGCCAGCAGCCTAGGGAAATCGAACACCGGGGAGCTGTTTTTT.

The CDR3 region has the DNA TGTGCCAGCAGCGTATCCCCGGACATTACCGGGGAGCTGTTTTTT. Its protein is CASSVSPDITGELFF. V and J are TRBV9 and TRBJ2-2; weak D call: TRBD1 (5 bases). Trimming stripped 1 base from V and 5 bases from J, with 12 bases between. Germline values: CDR1 SGDLS, CDR2 YYNGEE. The CDR3 consists of 15 residues.

The CDR3 DNA sequence: TGTGCCAGCAGCTCGGGACAGGCCTATGCTGGGGCCAACGTCCTGACTTTC. Its protein product is CASSSGQAYAGANVLTF. This chain joins TRBV5-4 and TRBJ2-6; 8 bases line up with TRBD1. The CDR3 is 17 residues long. The germline V gene has CDR1 SGHNT and CDR2 YYREEE (reference sequence). Trimming at V came to 3 bases and at J to 2 bases, leaving 7 bases not matched to a gene.

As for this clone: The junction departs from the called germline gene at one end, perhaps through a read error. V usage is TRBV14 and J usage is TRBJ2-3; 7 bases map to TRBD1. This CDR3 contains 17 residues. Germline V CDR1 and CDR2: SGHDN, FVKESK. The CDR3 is CASGQGLTGTSTDTQYF. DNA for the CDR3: TGTGCCAGCGGCCAGGGGTTGACAGGGACATCCACAGATACGCAGTATTTT.

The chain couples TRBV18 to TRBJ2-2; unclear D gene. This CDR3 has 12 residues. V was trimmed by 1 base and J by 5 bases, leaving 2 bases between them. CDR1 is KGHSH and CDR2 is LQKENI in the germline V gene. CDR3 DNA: TGTGCCAGCTCACCACGGACCGGGGAGCTGTTTTTT. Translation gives CASSPRTGELFF.

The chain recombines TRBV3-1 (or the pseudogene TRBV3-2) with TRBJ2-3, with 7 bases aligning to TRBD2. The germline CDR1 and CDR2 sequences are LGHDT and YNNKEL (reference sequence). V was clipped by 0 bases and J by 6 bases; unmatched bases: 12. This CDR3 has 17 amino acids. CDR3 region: CASSQEVLASKRDTQYF. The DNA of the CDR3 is TGTGCCAGCAGCCAAGAGGTACTAGCGTCCAAGCGGGATACGCAGTATTTT.